What follows describes a single T cell receptor (beta chain). This entry comes from a study of OX40 agonist ivuxolimab in advanced cancers. In the study overall: It was permissible to have had prior anti-PD-1, anti-PD-L1 or anti-CTLA-4 therapy, and approximately 41% had some.

V lost 1 base and J lost 5, with 15 bases in between. CDR1 is SEHNR, CDR2 FQNEAQ, per germline (reference sequence). This CDR3 comprises 16 residues. On cycle 4 day 1 and cycle 7 day 1, as well as at baseline, blood was sampled. Assay: immunoSEQ multiplex PCR; the TCRdb copy retains only in-frame clones and omits some. The repertoire consists of about 98,000 clones, with about 85% occurring once and the leading ten covering around 0.82%. The sample in question was CD4+ or CD8+ T cells sorted from blood, obtained in a trial of the OX40 agonist ivuxolimab. This sequence was found in an adult with an advanced solid tumor such as melanoma, head and neck, liver or kidney cancer. This chain uses TRBV7-9 with TRBJ2-1; the D call may be TRBD1 or TRBD2 (5 bases each). This chain's CDR3 is CASSLEALGVHNEQFF. The DNA for the CDR3 is TGTGCCAGCAGCTTAGAGGCCCTGGGGGTCCACAATGAGCAGTTCTTC.